These 28 T cell receptor beta chains originate from one sample sequenced in a study of blood T cell repertoires in COVID-19. Data came from immunoSEQ multiplex PCR; TCRdb stores just in-frame clones and leaves some out. The data contain about 160,000 clones, approximately 86% of them seen just once; the ten biggest clones take up less than 20%. The sample taken for sequencing was PBMCs or T cells enriched from blood (not recorded which). The source of these receptors is a man in his 60s who had recovered from COVID-19.

The chain couples TRBV4-2 to TRBJ1-6, with D possibly being TRBD1 (6 bases). The CDR3 extends over 17 amino acids. From germline, CDR1 is LGHNA and CDR2 YNFKEQ. V dropped 4 bases and J dropped 7 bases, with 20 bases sitting between them. CDR3 loop: CASSLDNREGWNSPLHF. CDR3 coding DNA: TGTGCCAGCAGCCTTGATAACAGGGAGGGTTGGAATTCACCCCTCCACTTT.

The chain uses TRBV9 and TRBJ2-2, with TRBD1 identical over 7 bases. J gave up 7 bases and V 3 bases, and 9 bases lay outside the gene matches. The CDR3 has 15 residues. In germline, CDR1 is SGDLS, CDR2 YYNGEE. In DNA, the CDR3 is TGTGCCAGCAGCGCCCATGGACAGGCGTTCGGGGAGCTGTTTTTT. Protein: CASSAHGQAFGELFF.

V gene TRBV11-2 combines with J gene TRBJ2-2; TRBD2 matches 7 bases. J lost 7 bases, V lost 1 base, and 6 bases had no gene match. This CDR3 has 15 amino acids. Germline V CDR1 and CDR2: SGHAT, FQNNGV. CDR3 coding DNA: TGTGCCAGCAGCTTAGGCCGCGGGAGTGACGGGGAGCTGTTTTTT. Protein sequence: CASSLGRGSDGELFF.

The CDR3 nucleotides read TGTGCCAGCAGCATTGAGGGAGGGCCAGATACGCAGTATTTT. As protein: CASSIEGGPDTQYF. The chain carries TRBV7-3 and TRBJ2-3; 7 bases agree with TRBD2. This CDR3 region has 14 residues. The trim removed 5 bases at V and 4 bases at J, leaving 6 bases unmatched. CDR1 is SGHTA, CDR2 FQGTGA, per germline.

The V call is TRBV27, the J call TRBJ1-2; D perhaps matches TRBD1 (6 bases). This CDR3 is 16 amino acids long. CDR1 MNHEY and CDR2 SMNVEV come from the germline V gene (reference sequence). Trimming cost V 6 bases and J 2 bases, with 19 bases left between them. CDR3 loop: CASSLRRTADNYGYTF. In DNA, the CDR3 is TGTGCCAGCAGCCTACGGCGGACAGCCGACAACTATGGCTACACCTTC.

The rearrangement joins TRBV5-6 to TRBJ2-5; 12 nucleotides agree with TRBD1. V trimming: 3 bases; J trimming: 4 bases; junction bases outside the gene matches: 7. The germline gives CDR1 SGHDT, CDR2 YYEEEE. The CDR3 has 16 amino acids. The DNA for the CDR3 is TGTGCCAGCAGCTCAGACCGGGACAGGGGGCCAGAGACCCAGTACTTC. Translating gives CASSSDRDRGPETQYF.

The rearrangement joins TRBV5-1 to TRBJ1-2; D might be TRBD1 (6 bases). V dropped 0 bases and J dropped 4 bases, with 10 bases sitting between them. In germline, CDR1 is SGHRS, CDR2 YFSETQ. The CDR3 is 14 amino acids. The CDR3 loop is CASSLDRESYGYTF. The CDR3 bases are TGCGCCAGCAGCTTGGACAGGGAGTCCTATGGCTACACCTTC.

CDR3 region: CASNVGGGPQHF. The CDR3 region has the DNA TGTGCCAGCAACGTTGGCGGAGGGCCCCAGCATTTT. The chain carries TRBV4-2 and TRBJ1-5; no clear D. V lost 7 bases to trimming and J lost 9 bases, with 13 bases between them. The V gene's germline CDR1 is LGHNA and CDR2 YNFKEQ. The CDR3 consists of 12 residues.

The V and J genes are TRBV5-1 and TRBJ2-2; D gene ambiguous. Trimming pared 4 bases from V and 3 bases from J, leaving 4 bases between. From germline, CDR1 is SGHRS and CDR2 YFSETQ. CDR3 size: 12 residues. In nucleotides, the CDR3 is TGCGCCAGCAGCCCCGACACCGGGGAGCTGTTTTTT. This translates into CASSPDTGELFF.

V gene TRBV5-6 combines with J gene TRBJ1-6, with 8 bases identical to TRBD1. The germline gives CDR1 SGHDT, CDR2 YYEEEE. CDR3 length equals 15 residues. Trimming took 0 bases from V and 10 from J; bases not matched to a gene: 6. CDR3: CASSLADRGESPLHF. CDR3 sequence (DNA): TGTGCCAGCAGCTTGGCCGACAGGGGTGAATCACCCCTCCACTTT.

Only a few counts were recorded for this clone. J is TRBJ2-2 and V is TRBV9; TRBD1 matches 7 bases. Germline V gives CDR1 SGDLS, CDR2 YYNGEE. The length of the CDR3 is 14 residues. After removal of 4 bases from V and 3 bases from J, the junction contained 3 bases not matched to a gene. CDR3 bases: TGTGCCAGCAGCCCCAGGGGGTACACCGGGGAGCTGTTTTTT. Translation gives CASSPRGYTGELFF.

The chain combines TRBV7-8 with TRBJ2-7, with 12 nucleotides matching TRBD2. This CDR3 has 14 residues. Germline CDR1 and CDR2: SGHVS and FQNEAQ. The V segment lost 4 bases and the J segment 2 bases; nucleotides outside the gene matches: 0. The CDR3 sequence is CASSSSGGAYEQYF. The CDR3 DNA is TGTGCCAGCAGCTCTAGCGGGGGGGCCTACGAGCAGTACTTC.

V gene TRBV27 combines with J gene TRBJ1-5; no firm D call. The CDR3 loop spans 13 amino acids. V shed 2 bases and J shed 6 bases, with 8 bases lying between them. Looked up from germline, CDR1 is MNHEY and CDR2 is SMNVEV (reference sequence). CDR3 nucleotides: TGTGCCAGCAGTTTAGGTGGAGTTCAGCCCCAGCATTTT. It yields the protein CASSLGGVQPQHF.

V is TRBV27 and J is TRBJ1-6, with D maybe TRBD1 (6 bases). Trimming took 7 bases from V and 9 from J, leaving 16 bases between them. Germline lookup yields CDR1 MNHEY and CDR2 SMNVEV (reference sequence). CDR3 length: 14 residues. CDR3 sequence (DNA): TGTGCCAGCATGGCCAGGGGCGGGTCTTCACCCCTCCACTTT. Encoded protein: CASMARGGSSPLHF.

This clone occurred once. Other DNA variants within this sample encode the same CDR3. The V call is TRBV3-1 (or the pseudogene TRBV3-2), the J call TRBJ2-3, with 10 bases lining up with TRBD2. Unmatched junction bases numbered 2, after V lost 4 bases and J lost 1 base. The CDR3 is made up of 15 amino acids. Germline V lookup: CDR1 LGHDT, CDR2 YNNKEL (reference sequence). The DNA for the CDR3 is TGTGCCAGCAGCCCTGGGACTAGCGGCACAGATACGCAGTATTTT. Protein: CASSPGTSGTDTQYF.

The chain carries TRBV5-1 and TRBJ2-7, with TRBD1 matching over 12 bases. Germline CDR1 reads SGHRS; CDR2 reads YFSETQ. The CDR3 spans 15 residues. J lost 0 bases, V lost 3 bases, and 1 base had no gene match. For the CDR3, the DNA is TGCGCCAGCAGCTCGGGACAGGGGGCCTCCTACGAGCAGTACTTC. Translation: CASSSGQGASYEQYF.

The CDR3 nucleotides read TGTGCCAGCTCGACTTGGGGGGGCAATGAGCAGTTCTTC. Translating it yields CASSTWGGNEQFF. This chain connects TRBV18 to TRBJ2-1; 7 bases map to TRBD2. The CDR3 spans 13 residues. Germline assignment: CDR1 KGHSH and CDR2 LQKENI. Germline trimming cut 6 bases from V and 6 bases from J; bases unmatched to any gene: 5.

This chain connects TRBV7-2 to TRBJ2-1; 7 bases agree with TRBD2. The CDR3 consists of 16 residues. Looked up from germline, CDR1 is SGHTA and CDR2 is FQGNSA. V dropped 3 bases and J dropped 4; count of bases not matched to a gene: 9. For the CDR3, the DNA is TGTGCCAGCAGCTTCAGAAGCGGGGACGTTTACAATGAGCAGTTCTTC. Translated: CASSFRSGDVYNEQFF.

This chain uses TRBV30 with TRBJ1-3, with a possible D match to TRBD1 (6 bases). The CDR3 sequence is 12 residues long. V lost 0 bases and J 15 bases, leaving 15 bases between the germline ends. Germline-derived CDR1 and CDR2 are GTSNPN and SVGIG (reference sequence). CDR3 in amino acids: CAWSVQWQGQYF. CDR3 nucleotide sequence: TGTGCCTGGAGTGTACAATGGCAGGGGCAATATTTT.

The V and J genes are TRBV5-6 and TRBJ1-2; 7 bases line up with TRBD1. Looked up from germline, CDR1 is SGHDT and CDR2 is YYEEEE. V lost 4 bases, J lost 1 base, and 10 bases stayed unmatched. The CDR3 runs 16 residues. CDR3 residues: CASSPLGQDHNYGYTF. Here the CDR3 DNA reads TGTGCCAGCAGCCCTCTAGGACAGGATCATAACTATGGCTACACCTTC.

The chain uses TRBV19 and TRBJ1-3, with D perhaps matching TRBD1 (5 bases). The CDR3 runs to 16 residues. Trimming shortened V by 1 base and J by 1 base, and 11 bases separated the two germline ends. Germline V lookup: CDR1 LNHDA, CDR2 SQIVND (reference sequence). The CDR3 bases are TGTGCCAGTAGTATAGCCTCGGACATGTCTGGAAACACCATATATTTT. It translates to CASSIASDMSGNTIYF.

This clone has just a few counts. This rearrangement joins TRBV13 to TRBJ2-3; possible D gene TRBD2, 5 bases. V was pared by 0 bases and J by 6 bases, with 19 bases between. Germline assignment: CDR1 PRHDT and CDR2 FYEKMQ (reference sequence). This CDR3 contains 17 residues. The CDR3 is CASSLGSSPAGPDTQYF. The CDR3, as DNA: TGTGCCAGCAGCTTAGGTTCCAGCCCGGCGGGCCCGGATACGCAGTATTTT. The full variable domain, with the rest looked up from reference TRBV13 and TRBJ2-3, is AAGVIQSPRHLIKEKRETATLKCYPIPRHDTVYWYQQGPGQDPQFLISFYEKMQSDKGSIPDRFSAQQFSDYHSELNMSSLELGDSALYFCASSLGSSPAGPDTQYFGPGTRLTVL.

The chain joins TRBV5-1 to TRBJ1-1; D not certain. The CDR3 contains 16 residues. Trimming removed 1 base from V and 4 bases from J, with 17 bases in between. Germline V gives CDR1 SGHRS, CDR2 YFSETQ. The CDR3 sequence is CASSLIQVIDSTEAFF. Written as DNA, the CDR3 is TGCGCCAGCAGCTTGATCCAAGTCATTGATAGCACTGAAGCTTTCTTT.

This sequence joins TRBV27 and TRBJ2-3, with a possible D match to TRBD1 (5 bases). The CDR3 spans 13 residues. Trimming took off 8 bases at V and 3 bases at J, with 12 bases between the two ends. Germline-derived CDR1 and CDR2 are MNHEY and SMNVEV (reference sequence). This CDR3 reads CASLNRMTDTQYF. CDR3 nucleotide sequence: TGTGCCAGCTTGAACAGGATGACAGATACGCAGTATTTT.

The rearrangement uses TRBV9 and TRBJ2-2; no clear D. The CDR3 sequence is 15 residues long. Deletions cut 0 bases from V and 4 bases from J, with 10 bases between. Germline values: CDR1 SGDLS, CDR2 YYNGEE. The CDR3: CASSVGSLLTGELFF. In DNA, the CDR3 is TGTGCCAGCAGCGTAGGCTCTCTACTCACCGGGGAGCTGTTTTTT. Filled out from reference TRBV9 and TRBJ2-2, the complete variable domain reads DSGVTQTPKHLITATGQRVTLRCSPRSGDLSVYWYQQSLDQGLQFLIQYYNGEERAKGNILERFSAQQFPDLHSELNLSSLELGDSALYFCASSVGSLLTGELFFGEGSRLTVL.

The chain links TRBV15 to TRBJ2-6; no clear D. Germline loops: CDR1 LNHNV, CDR2 YYDKDF (reference sequence). The CDR3 contains 17 residues. Trimming removed 0 bases from V and 4 bases from J, with 13 bases in between. The CDR3 DNA reads as TGTGCCACCAGCAGAGAGGCCCACAGTTCAGGGGCCAACGTCCTGACTTTC. This encodes CATSREAHSSGANVLTF.

The CDR3, as DNA: TGTGCCAGCAGTTTGGAGGGGACTGATGAGCAGTTCTTC. Residues: CASSLEGTDEQFF. This chain joins TRBV12-3 or TRBV12-4 and TRBJ2-1; TRBD2 is a possible D gene (6 bases). This CDR3 region has 13 residues. V dropped 3 bases and J dropped 8 bases, with 11 bases sitting between them.

V is TRBV3-1 (or the pseudogene TRBV3-2) and J is TRBJ1-4, with 8 positions matching TRBD1. J was trimmed by 8 bases and V by 4 bases; bases with no gene match: 6. Germline loops: CDR1 LGHDT, CDR2 YNNKEL (reference sequence). The length of the CDR3 is 14 residues. In nucleotides, the CDR3 is TGTGCCAGCAGCCCGACAGGGGCGTTCGAAAAACTGTTTTTT. Protein sequence: CASSPTGAFEKLFF.